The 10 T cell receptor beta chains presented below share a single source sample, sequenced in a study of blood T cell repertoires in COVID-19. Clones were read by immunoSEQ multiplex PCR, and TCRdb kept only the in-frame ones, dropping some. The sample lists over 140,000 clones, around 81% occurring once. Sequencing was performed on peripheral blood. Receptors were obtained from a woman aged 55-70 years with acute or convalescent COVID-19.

CDR3 in DNA: TGTGCCAGCAGTTACGGACAGGGGGCGGAAGGCTACACCTTC. Its protein is CASSYGQGAEGYTF. The rearrangement uses TRBV6-5 and TRBJ1-2; 11 bases fit TRBD1. V dropped 2 bases and J dropped 8; count of bases not matched to a gene: 4. This CDR3 is built from 14 residues. The germline V gene has CDR1 MNHEY and CDR2 SVGAGI.

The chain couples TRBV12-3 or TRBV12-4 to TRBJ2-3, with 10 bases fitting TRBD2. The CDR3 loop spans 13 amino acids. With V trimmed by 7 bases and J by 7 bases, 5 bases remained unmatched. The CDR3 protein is CASKGLARHTQYF. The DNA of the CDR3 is TGTGCCAGCAAGGGACTAGCGAGACATACGCAGTATTTT.

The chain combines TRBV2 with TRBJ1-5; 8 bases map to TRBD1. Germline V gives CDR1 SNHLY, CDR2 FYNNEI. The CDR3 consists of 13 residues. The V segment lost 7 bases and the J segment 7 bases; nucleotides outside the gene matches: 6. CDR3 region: CASNGQGPQPQHF. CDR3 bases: TGTGCCAGCAATGGACAGGGTCCCCAGCCCCAGCATTTT.

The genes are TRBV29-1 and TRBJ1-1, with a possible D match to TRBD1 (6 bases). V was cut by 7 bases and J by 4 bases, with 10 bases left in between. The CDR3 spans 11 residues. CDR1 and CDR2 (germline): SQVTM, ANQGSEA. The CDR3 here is CSADRSTEAFF. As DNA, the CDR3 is TGCAGCGCCGACAGGAGCACTGAAGCTTTCTTT.

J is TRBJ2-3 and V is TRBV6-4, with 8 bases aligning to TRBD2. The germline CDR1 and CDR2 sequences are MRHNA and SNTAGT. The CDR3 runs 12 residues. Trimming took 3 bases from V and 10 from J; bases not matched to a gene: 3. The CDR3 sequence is CASSEVAGPQYF. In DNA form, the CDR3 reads TGTGCCAGCAGTGAGGTAGCGGGACCGCAGTATTTT.

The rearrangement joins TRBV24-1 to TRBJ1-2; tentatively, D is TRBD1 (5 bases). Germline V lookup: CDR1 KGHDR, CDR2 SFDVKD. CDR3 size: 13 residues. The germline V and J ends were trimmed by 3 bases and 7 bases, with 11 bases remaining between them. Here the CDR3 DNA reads TGTGCCACCAGTGATCGACAGTTCCGTGGCTACACCTTC. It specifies CATSDRQFRGYTF.

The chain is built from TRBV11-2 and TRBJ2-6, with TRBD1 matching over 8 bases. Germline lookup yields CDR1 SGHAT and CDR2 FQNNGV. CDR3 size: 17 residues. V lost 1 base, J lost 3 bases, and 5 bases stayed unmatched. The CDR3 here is CASSLGTGYGGANVLTF. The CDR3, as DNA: TGTGCCAGCAGCTTAGGGACAGGGTATGGTGGGGCCAACGTCCTGACTTTC.

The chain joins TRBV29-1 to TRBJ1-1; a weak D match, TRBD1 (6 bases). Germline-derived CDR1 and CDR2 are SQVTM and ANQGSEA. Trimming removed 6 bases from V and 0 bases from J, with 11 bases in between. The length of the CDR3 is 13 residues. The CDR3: CSVQTGMNTEAFF. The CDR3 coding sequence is TGCAGCGTCCAAACAGGGATGAACACTGAAGCTTTCTTT.

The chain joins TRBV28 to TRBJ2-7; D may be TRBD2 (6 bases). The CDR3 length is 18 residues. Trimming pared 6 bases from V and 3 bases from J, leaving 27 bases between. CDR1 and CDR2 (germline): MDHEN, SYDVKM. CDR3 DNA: TGTGCCAGCAGCCTAATAGGAGGGGATCCGAACTCAAACTACGAGCAGTACTTC. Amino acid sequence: CASSLIGGDPNSNYEQYF.

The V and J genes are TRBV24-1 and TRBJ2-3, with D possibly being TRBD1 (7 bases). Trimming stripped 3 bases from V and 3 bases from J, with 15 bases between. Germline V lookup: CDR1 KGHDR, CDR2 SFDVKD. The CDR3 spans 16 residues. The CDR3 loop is CATSDLRQGGTDTQYF. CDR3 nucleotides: TGTGCCACCAGTGATCTTCGACAGGGAGGAACAGATACGCAGTATTTT.